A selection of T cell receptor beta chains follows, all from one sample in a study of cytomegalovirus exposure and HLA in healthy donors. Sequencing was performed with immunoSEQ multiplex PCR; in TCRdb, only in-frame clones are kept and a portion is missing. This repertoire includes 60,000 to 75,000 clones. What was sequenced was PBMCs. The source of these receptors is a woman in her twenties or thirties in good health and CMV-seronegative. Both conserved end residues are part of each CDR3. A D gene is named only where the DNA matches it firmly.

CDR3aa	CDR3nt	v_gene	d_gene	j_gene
CSAQGGELFF	TGCAGTGCTCAGGGCGGGGAGCTGTTTTTT	TRBV20-1	.	TRBJ2-2
CASSEGYRGGGEKLFF	TGTGCCAGCAGCGAGGGTTACAGGGGAGGAGGTGAAAAACTGTTTTTT	TRBV9	TRBD1	TRBJ1-4
CASSLTLAASNYGYTF	TGTGCCAGCAGTTTAACTTTGGCAGCGTCCAACTATGGCTACACCTTC	TRBV27	.	TRBJ1-2
CASRRNSNSNQPQHF	TGTGCCAGCAGGCGGAATAGCAATAGCAATCAGCCCCAGCATTTT	TRBV2	.	TRBJ1-5
CASRPVRARNYGYTF	TGTGCCAGCAGACCCGTCAGGGCAAGAAACTATGGCTACACCTTC	TRBV7-9	.	TRBJ1-2
CASSERTEGAQPQHF	TGTGCCAGCAGTGAGAGAACGGAGGGGGCACAGCCCCAGCATTTT	TRBV6-1	TRBD1	TRBJ1-5
CASHLTGVNQPQHF	TGTGCCAGCCATCTTACAGGCGTCAATCAGCCCCAGCATTTT	TRBV6-1	.	TRBJ1-5
CAWSVGTGRYEQYF	TGTGCCTGGAGTGTGGGGACAGGGCGCTACGAGCAGTACTTC	TRBV30	TRBD1	TRBJ2-7
CASSSLSTSSYEQYF	TGTGCCAGCAGCTCCCTCTCCACCAGCTCCTACGAGCAGTACTTC	TRBV7-6	.	TRBJ2-7
CASSRQESNYEQYF	TGTGCCAGCTCACGACAGGAAAGCAACTACGAGCAGTACTTC	TRBV18	.	TRBJ2-7
CASSQQQIGTPKNTEAFF	TGTGCCAGCAGCCAACAGCAGATCGGGACACCTAAGAACACTGAAGCTTTCTTT	TRBV7-2	.	TRBJ1-1
CSVEQRQSSGYEQYF	TGCAGCGTTGAGCAGAGGCAGTCATCCGGGTACGAGCAGTACTTC	TRBV29-1	.	TRBJ2-7
CASSHLGTASQGEQYF	TGCGCCAGCAGCCACCTAGGGACCGCATCCCAGGGGGAGCAGTACTTC	TRBV4-1	.	TRBJ2-7
CASSHRDSGSYEQYF	TGTGCCAGCAGTCACAGGGACAGCGGGTCCTACGAGCAGTACTTC	TRBV6-5	.	TRBJ2-7
CASSLDLGTSGPSYEQYF	TGTGCCAGCAGTTTAGACCTGGGGACTAGCGGGCCATCCTACGAGCAGTACTTC	TRBV28	TRBD2	TRBJ2-7
CASEGEGEQYF	TGTGCCAGCGAGGGGGAGGGGGAGCAGTACTTC	TRBV28	.	TRBJ2-7
CASRDFANTGELFF	TGCGCCAGCAGGGACTTCGCGAACACCGGGGAGCTGTTTTTT	TRBV4-1	.	TRBJ2-2
CATTLAAYYEQYF	TGTGCCACCACTCTAGCGGCCTACTACGAGCAGTACTTC	TRBV6-1	TRBD2	TRBJ2-7
CASRRVAGGKETQYF	TGTGCCAGCAGGAGGGTAGCGGGAGGAAAAGAGACCCAGTACTTC	TRBV6-5	TRBD2	TRBJ2-5
CASSLQGANYGYTF	TGTGCCAGCAGCCTCCAGGGGGCTAACTATGGCTACACCTTC	TRBV5-6	TRBD1	TRBJ1-2
CASSSSGRSTDTQYF	TGTGCCAGCAGCTCATCCGGGAGGAGCACAGATACGCAGTATTTT	TRBV11-2	TRBD2	TRBJ2-3
CASSVDEVDTEAFF	TGTGCCAGCAGCGTAGACGAGGTGGACACTGAAGCTTTCTTT	TRBV9	.	TRBJ1-1
CAKTLSAYEQYF	TGTGCTAAGACATTATCCGCCTACGAGCAGTACTTC	TRBV28	.	TRBJ2-7
CASSYGGRNTEAFF	TGTGCCAGCAGTTACGGGGGGAGGAACACTGAAGCTTTCTTT	TRBV6-5	.	TRBJ1-1
CASSPLQDYYGYTF	TGTGCCAGCAGTCCACTACAGGATTACTATGGCTACACCTTC	TRBV28	.	TRBJ1-2
CASSIQGARYEQYF	TGTGCCAGTAGTATCCAGGGGGCTCGTTACGAGCAGTACTTC	TRBV19	TRBD1	TRBJ2-7
CASSQTGGGYEQYF	TGCGCCAGCAGTCAAACCGGGGGAGGGTACGAGCAGTACTTC	TRBV5-1	TRBD2	TRBJ2-7
CQAGVTGELFF	TGTCAAGCGGGAGTAACCGGGGAGCTGTTTTTT	TRBV28	TRBD2	TRBJ2-2
CASSLYQGRAEAFF	TGTGCCAGCAGTTTATACCAGGGGAGGGCTGAAGCTTTCTTT	TRBV28	.	TRBJ1-1
CASRSGLNTDTQYF	TGTGCCAGTCGGTCAGGACTCAACACAGATACGCAGTATTTT	TRBV7-6	.	TRBJ2-3
CASSLEGENSPLHF	TGCGCCAGCAGCTTGGAGGGGGAAAATTCACCCCTCCACTTT	TRBV5-1	.	TRBJ1-6
CASRSLWDRENTEAFF	TGTGCAAGTCGCTCCCTATGGGACAGGGAGAACACTGAAGCTTTCTTT	TRBV12-2	.	TRBJ1-1
CAWSAQGVEAFF	TGTGCCTGGAGTGCCCAGGGGGTTGAAGCTTTCTTT	TRBV30	TRBD1	TRBJ1-1